This record covers a single T cell receptor (beta chain). In germline, CDR1 is MNHNS, CDR2 SASEGT. V shed 5 bases and J 4 bases; nucleotides not matched to a gene: 6. The CDR3 sequence is 14 residues long. Libraries were prepared by immunoSEQ multiplex PCR; TCRdb keeps only in-frame clonotypes and omits some of them. The sample has about 76,000 clones; 85% to 90% are singletons. This specimen comes from a study of OX40 agonist ivuxolimab in advanced cancers. The rearrangement links TRBV6-1 to TRBJ2-7; 9 bases line up with TRBD1. The sequence was obtained from an adult with an advanced solid tumor such as melanoma, head and neck, liver or kidney cancer. The sample consisted of CD4+ or CD8+ T cells sorted from blood, taken in a trial of the OX40 agonist ivuxolimab. For the CDR3, the DNA is TGTGCCAGCAGTCAGGGACAGGGCGCGTACGAGCAGTACGTC. Translation: CASSQGQGAYEQYV.